These 30 T cell receptor beta chains share one sample of origin, sequenced in a study of T-cell memory formation after mild COVID-19. TCRdb re-called the 5' RACE reads with MiXCR, one entry per CDR3 protein. This sample carries 200,000 to 250,000 distinct CDR3 sequences, about 16% of them seen once, and the ten largest clones take more than 2%. The source material was PBMCs or a T cell subset sorted from them (not recorded which). These receptor sequences come from an adult woman who had mild COVID-19 (a few samples of this study predate the infection). Cell type and time point are not known.

J is TRBJ2-1 and V is TRBV5-1, with 7 bases fitting TRBD1. Looked up from germline, CDR1 is SGHRS and CDR2 is YFSETQ. CDR3 size: 15 residues. The J segment lost 3 bases and the V segment lost 4 bases, leaving 7 bases of the junction unmatched. The CDR3 here is CASSPDRVGYNEQFF. CDR3 coding DNA: TGCGCCAGCAGCCCTGACAGGGTTGGCTACAATGAGCAGTTCTTC.

This clonotype showed up just a few times. The chain combines TRBV7-2 with TRBJ2-7; no reliable D call. The CDR3 has 13 amino acids. CDR1 SGHTA and CDR2 FQGNSA come from the germline V gene. V lost 5 bases and J 2 bases, leaving 10 bases between the germline ends. Here the CDR3 DNA reads TGTGCCAGCAGCCGGGCCCCGCCCTACGAGCAGTACTTC. Translating it yields CASSRAPPYEQYF.

This clonotype rates as medium-sized. The chain's CDR3 is CASSQPGQNTEAFF. The DNA for the CDR3 is TGCGCCAGCAGCCAACCGGGACAGAACACTGAAGCTTTCTTT. The V call is TRBV4-3, the J call TRBJ1-1; D is perhaps TRBD1 (6 bases). The CDR3 extends over 14 amino acids. Per germline, CDR1 LGHNA and CDR2 YSLEER. Between the trimmed V and J ends, which lost 2 bases and 1 base, there was a span of 8 bases.

In its sample, this clonotype was seen many times. CDR3 sequence (DNA): TGCGCCAGCAGCTACACTAGCGGGGGGCCCTGGGAGCAGTACTTC. It is translated as CASSYTSGGPWEQYF. V is TRBV5-1 and J is TRBJ2-7, with 12 positions matching TRBD2. Germline-derived CDR1 and CDR2 are SGHRS and YFSETQ. This CDR3 is 15 amino acids long. The J segment lost 7 bases and the V segment lost 3 bases, leaving 8 bases of the junction unmatched.

This clonotype was seen repeatedly, ten times or more. The chain carries TRBV7-9 and TRBJ2-7, with 13 bases lining up with TRBD2. From germline, CDR1 is SEHNR and CDR2 FQNEAQ (reference sequence). This CDR3 is built from 17 residues. Losses at the gene ends were 0 bases for V and 4 bases for J; bases not matched to a gene: 6. DNA of the CDR3: TGTGCCAGCAGCTTAGCAGGGACTAGCGGGACCTCATACGAGCAGTACTTC. Translated, it gives CASSLAGTSGTSYEQYF.

There are a few counts of this clonotype. The J gene is TRBJ1-5, the V gene TRBV30, with D maybe TRBD1 (6 bases). Germline CDR1 reads GTSNPN; CDR2 reads SVGIG (reference sequence). The V end was cut by 3 bases, the J end by 6 bases, with 15 bases between. This CDR3 has 14 residues. The CDR3 sequence: CAWRGAGAGQPQHF. Here the CDR3 DNA reads TGTGCCTGGAGGGGAGCGGGGGCCGGTCAGCCCCAGCATTTT.

The CDR3, as DNA: TGTGCCAGCAGCCGAGGGACTAGCGGGAGCAATGAGCAGTTCTTC. Translation: CASSRGTSGSNEQFF. The rearrangement links TRBV7-8 to TRBJ2-1; 14 bases fit TRBD2. The germline V gene has CDR1 SGHVS and CDR2 FQNEAQ. V shed 5 bases, J shed 6 bases, and the junction held 3 bases outside the gene matches. The CDR3 has 15 residues.

The CDR3 here is CAISGWDQETQYF. The CDR3 DNA follows: TGTGCCATCAGTGGTTGGGATCAAGAGACCCAGTACTTC. The chain has TRBV10-3 and TRBJ2-5, with D unresolved. Trimming cost V 4 bases and J 2 bases, with 8 bases left between them. The CDR3 length is 13 residues. Germline V CDR1 and CDR2: ENHRY, SYGVKD.

This clonotype was counted only a few times. The chain carries TRBV9 and TRBJ2-3; D not certain. Trimming stripped 4 bases from V and 0 bases from J, with 12 bases between. The CDR3 has 15 amino acids. Germline CDR1 reads SGDLS; CDR2 reads YYNGEE. This chain's CDR3 is CASSFGGRSTDTQYF. Written as DNA, the CDR3 is TGTGCCAGCAGCTTCGGTGGACGGAGCACAGATACGCAGTATTTT.

The V and J genes are TRBV5-4 and TRBJ2-7, with 8 bases lining up with TRBD1. The V gene end was trimmed by 4 bases and the J gene end by 4 bases; junction bases not matched to a gene: 22. The CDR3 spans 19 residues. The germline CDR1 and CDR2 sequences are SGHNT and YYREEE (reference sequence). The CDR3 region has the DNA TGTGCCAGCAGCCCGATGAACTCACAGGGGGTTGGATTTCGGTACGAGCAGTACTTC. Protein: CASSPMNSQGVGFRYEQYF.

This clonotype was counted between two and nine times. This chain connects TRBV30 to TRBJ1-1; D remains unclear. The CDR3 runs 13 residues. Germline lookup yields CDR1 GTSNPN and CDR2 SVGIG (reference sequence). Trimming shortened V by 1 base and J by 3 bases, and 9 bases separated the two germline ends. The CDR3 nucleotides are TGTGCCTGGAGTGCAGGAGGGTACACTGAAGCTTTCTTT. Its protein is CAWSAGGYTEAFF.

Only a few counts were recorded for this clonotype. The CDR3, as DNA: TGTGCCAGCAGCCCCCGGCCCACCGATGCGGGCGGGGAGCTGTTTTTT. Translation gives CASSPRPTDAGGELFF. V gene TRBV7-2 combines with J gene TRBJ2-2, with a tentative D call TRBD2 (5 bases). V lost 5 bases and J lost 7, with 20 bases in between. Looked up from germline, CDR1 is SGHTA and CDR2 is FQGNSA. This CDR3 contains 16 residues.

This chain uses TRBV7-2 with TRBJ2-1; D unresolved. Germline values: CDR1 SGHTA, CDR2 FQGNSA. The CDR3 contains 16 residues. Trimming left V 1 base short and J 6 bases short, with 16 bases between. CDR3 nucleotide sequence: TGTGCCAGCAGCTTAGGAGGCCCGACGGTCGCCAATGAGCAGTTCTTC. Translated, it gives CASSLGGPTVANEQFF.

The chain links TRBV30 to TRBJ2-1, with 12 bases identical to TRBD2. This CDR3 has 14 residues. Germline assignment: CDR1 GTSNPN and CDR2 SVGIG (reference sequence). The V segment lost 4 bases and the J segment 4 bases; nucleotides outside the gene matches: 2. The CDR3 loop is CAWTSGRGYNEQFF. For the CDR3, the DNA is TGTGCCTGGACTAGCGGGAGGGGGTACAATGAGCAGTTCTTC. The full variable domain, its missing parts supplied by reference TRBV30 and TRBJ2-1, is SQTIHQWPATLVQPVGSPLSLECTVEGTSNPNLYWYRQAAGRGLQLLFYSVGIGQISSEVPQNLSASRPQDRQFILSSKKLLLSDSGFYLCAWTSGRGYNEQFFGPGTRLTVL.

This clonotype appeared a few times. This chain connects TRBV29-1 to TRBJ2-7; no definite D call. V lost 5 bases and J lost 0, with 11 bases in between. The V gene's germline CDR1 is SQVTM and CDR2 ANQGSEA. The CDR3 covers 13 residues. The CDR3 sequence is CSVIGRISYEQYF. CDR3 DNA sequence: TGCAGCGTTATTGGACGCATCTCCTACGAGCAGTACTTC.

Details on this clonotype: The junction departs from the called germline gene at one end, perhaps through a read error. V is TRBV12-3 or TRBV12-4 and J is TRBJ1-1, with D possibly matching TRBD1 (5 bases). CDR3 length: 15 residues. In DNA form, the CDR3 reads TGTGCCAGCAGTTTAGATCAGGGAGTGCACACTGAAGATTTCTTT. It is translated as CASSLDQGVHTEDFF.

The rearrangement joins TRBV10-3 to TRBJ1-2; possible D gene TRBD1, 5 bases. This CDR3 is built from 13 residues. Trimming took 7 bases from V and 8 from J, leaving 17 bases between them. Germline assignment: CDR1 ENHRY and CDR2 SYGVKD. The CDR3 sequence is CAITRDYQGGYTF. The CDR3 coding sequence is TGTGCCATCACCCGTGACTATCAGGGAGGCTACACCTTC.

In this sample, this clonotype turned up a few times. The chain links TRBV25-1 to TRBJ1-2, with 9 nucleotides matching TRBD1. CDR1 is MGHDK and CDR2 is SYGVNS in the germline V gene. V shed 4 bases and J 3 bases; nucleotides not matched to a gene: 6. This CDR3 has 15 residues. In DNA, the CDR3 is TGTGCCAGCAGTGCGGGGACAGGGAATTACTATGGCTACACCTTC. The encoded protein is CASSAGTGNYYGYTF.

The chain uses TRBV11-2 and TRBJ1-1; D may be TRBD1 (6 bases). The CDR3 runs to 15 residues. Germline V lookup: CDR1 SGHAT, CDR2 FQNNGV. The V end lost 5 bases, the J end lost 4 bases, and 17 bases lay between the germline ends. CDR3 nucleotides: TGTGCCAGCAGCCCGAACCGGGTCAGGGGCACTGAAGCTTTCTTT. The encoded protein is CASSPNRVRGTEAFF.

This chain links TRBV15 with TRBJ2-7, with no clear D. Germline-derived CDR1 and CDR2 are LNHNV and YYDKDF (reference sequence). V was trimmed by 0 bases and J by 3 bases, leaving 6 bases between them. The CDR3 covers 13 residues. The CDR3 spells CATSREVNYEQYF. Written as DNA, the CDR3 is TGTGCCACCAGCAGAGAGGTTAACTACGAGCAGTACTTC.

This clonotype was detected a few times. The chain uses TRBV28 and TRBJ2-1; D remains ambiguous. Trimming shortened V by 2 bases and J by 3 bases, and 20 bases separated the two germline ends. The CDR3 is 18 amino acids. Germline assignment: CDR1 MDHEN and CDR2 SYDVKM. The CDR3 DNA reads TGTGCCAGCAGTTTAAATAATCTAGGGCGCAGGTTCTACAATGAGCAGTTCTTC. Amino acids: CASSLNNLGRRFYNEQFF.

The chain links TRBV5-1 to TRBJ1-1; D not resolved. This CDR3 has 13 amino acids. Between the trimmed V and J ends, which lost 3 bases and 0 bases, there was a span of 6 bases. The germline gives CDR1 SGHRS, CDR2 YFSETQ. CDR3 sequence reads: CASSYGLNTEAFF. CDR3 sequence (DNA): TGCGCCAGCAGCTACGGGCTGAACACTGAAGCTTTCTTT. Full variable domain (remainder filled in from reference TRBV5-1 and TRBJ1-1): KAGVTQTPRYLIKTRGQQVTLSCSPISGHRSVSWYQQTPGQGLQFLFEYFSETQRNKGNFPGRFSGRQFSNSRSEMNVSTLELGDSALYLCASSYGLNTEAFFGQGTRLTVV.

This clonotype has ten or more counts. The chain is built from TRBV12-3 or TRBV12-4 and TRBJ1-1, with D possibly being TRBD1 (5 bases). V was trimmed by 4 bases and J by 0 bases, leaving 9 bases between them. The CDR3 totals 14 residues. For the CDR3, the DNA is TGTGCCAGCAGTTGGGGGGGACTGAACACTGAAGCTTTCTTT. Amino acids: CASSWGGLNTEAFF.

This chain uses TRBV6-1 with TRBJ2-7; maybe TRBD1 (5 bases). V was shortened by 3 bases and J by 7 bases, with 19 bases between the two germline ends. The CDR3 has 15 residues. CDR1 and CDR2 (germline): MNHNS, SASEGT. CDR3 amino acids: CASSDSAQGLREQYF. CDR3 bases: TGTGCCAGCAGTGATTCGGCGCAGGGTCTGAGGGAGCAGTACTTC.

The chain recombines TRBV3-1 with TRBJ2-7, with TRBD1 identical over 8 bases. J lost 6 bases, V lost 4 bases, and 8 bases had no gene match. Germline CDR1 is LGHDT and CDR2 is YNNKEL (reference sequence). The CDR3 is 14 amino acids. CDR3 bases: TGTGCCAGCAGCCTCCAGGGGGCCCCGGGCGAGCAGTACTTC. Protein product: CASSLQGAPGEQYF.

The rearrangement links TRBV6-6 to TRBJ1-3; TRBD1 matches at 7 bases. Looked up from germline, CDR1 is MNHNY and CDR2 is SVGAGI (reference sequence). The CDR3 extends over 14 amino acids. Trimming removed 2 bases from V and 8 bases from J; junction bases left unmatched: 6. CDR3 bases: TGTGCCAGCAGTTACCGGGGACAGTTCGACACCATATATTTT. Its translation is CASSYRGQFDTIYF.

This clonotype was counted between two and nine times. V is TRBV7-8 and J is TRBJ1-3; D perhaps matches TRBD1 (6 bases). The CDR3 has 13 residues. Germline CDR1 and CDR2: SGHVS and FQNEAQ. Between the trimmed V and J ends, which lost 5 bases and 7 bases, there was a span of 12 bases. The CDR3 here is CASSEDRGNTIYF. The CDR3 DNA reads TGTGCCAGCAGCGAGGACAGAGGGAACACCATATATTTT.

The J gene is TRBJ1-6, the V gene TRBV25-1; D is unclear. This CDR3 is 17 amino acids long. Trimming shortened V by 3 bases and J by 0 bases, and 12 bases separated the two germline ends. Germline-derived CDR1 and CDR2 are MGHDK and SYGVNS. The CDR3 loop is CASSDIRTGSYNSPLHF. The DNA for the CDR3 is TGTGCCAGCAGTGACATAAGGACCGGCTCCTATAATTCACCCCTCCACTTT.

The genes are TRBV12-3 or TRBV12-4 and TRBJ1-2; TRBD1 agrees at 7 bases. The CDR3 length is 13 residues. The V and J ends lost 3 bases and 7 bases, in that order; junction bases with no gene match: 5. CDR3 in amino acids: CASSLEGARGYTF. DNA of the CDR3: TGTGCCAGCAGTTTGGAGGGGGCGCGTGGCTACACCTTC.

The DNA for the CDR3 is TGTGCCAGCACCTTGACTAGCGGGAGTTATGAGCAGTTCTTC. This translates into CASTLTSGSYEQFF. The chain recombines TRBV7-8 with TRBJ2-1; 12 positions match TRBD2. Germline-derived CDR1 and CDR2 are SGHVS and FQNEAQ. The CDR3 has 14 amino acids. V dropped 7 bases and J dropped 8; count of bases not matched to a gene: 6. Variable domain in full (rest from reference TRBV7-8 and TRBJ2-1): GAGVSQSPRYKVAKRGQDVALRCDPISGHVSLFWYQQALGQGPEFLTYFQNEAQLDKSGLPSDRFFAERPEGSVSTLKIQRTQQEDSAVYLCASTLTSGSYEQFFGPGTRLTVL.